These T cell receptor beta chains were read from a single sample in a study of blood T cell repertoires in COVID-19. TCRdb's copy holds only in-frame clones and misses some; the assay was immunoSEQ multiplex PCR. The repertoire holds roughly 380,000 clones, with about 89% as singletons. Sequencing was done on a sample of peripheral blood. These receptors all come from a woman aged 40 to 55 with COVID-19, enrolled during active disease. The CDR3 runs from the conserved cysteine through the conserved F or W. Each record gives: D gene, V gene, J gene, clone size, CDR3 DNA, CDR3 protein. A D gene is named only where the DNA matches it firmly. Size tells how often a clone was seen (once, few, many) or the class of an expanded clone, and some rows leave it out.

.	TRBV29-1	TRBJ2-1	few	TGCAGCGTTGAAGATCTCTTAGAAAATGAGCAGTTCTTC	CSVEDLLENEQFF
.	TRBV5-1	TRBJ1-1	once	TGCGCCAGCAGCGAGAGACAGTTAATTAACACTGAAGCTTTCTTT	CASSERQLINTEAFF
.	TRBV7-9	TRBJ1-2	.	TGTGCCAGCGCCCAGGGTAGCTATGGCTACACCTTC	CASAQGSYGYTF
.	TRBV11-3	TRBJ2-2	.	TGTGCCAGCGGCTCTAGCAGGGGTATTACCGGGGAGCTGTTTTTT	CASGSSRGITGELFF
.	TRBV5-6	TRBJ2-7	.	TGTGCCAGCAGCTTGGGGCTTGCGGGCCCTCGTTTC	CASSLGLAGPRF
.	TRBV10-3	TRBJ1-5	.	TGTGCCATGAGTAATACCGGAGATCAGCCCCAGCATTTT	CAMSNTGDQPQHF
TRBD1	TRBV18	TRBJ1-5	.	TGTGCCAGCTCACCTACAGGGGCCAATCAGCCCCAGCATTTT	CASSPTGANQPQHF
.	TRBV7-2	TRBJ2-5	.	TGTGCCAGCAGCTTAGCCAGGGGAGAGACCCAGTACTTC	CASSLARGETQYF
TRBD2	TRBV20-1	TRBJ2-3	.	TGCAGTGCTAGTCCGGTGGGCAGACGGACTAGCGGGAGGCCGGCAGATACGCAGTATTTT	CSASPVGRRTSGRPADTQYF
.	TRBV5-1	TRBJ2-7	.	TGCGCCAGCAGCTTATTCTCCGAGCAGTACTTC	CASSLFSEQYF
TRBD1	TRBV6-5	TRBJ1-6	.	TGTGCCAGCAGTTACGTGCAGGGGGAGAATTCACCCCTCCACTTT	CASSYVQGENSPLHF
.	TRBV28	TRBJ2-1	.	TGTGCCAGCAGTTTTCGGGATGAGCAGTTCTTC	CASSFRDEQFF
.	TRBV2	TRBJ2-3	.	TGTGCCAGCAGTGAAGCAGGGGGAGGGTTTACAGATACGCAGTATTTT	CASSEAGGGFTDTQYF
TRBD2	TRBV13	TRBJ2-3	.	TGTGCCAGCAGCTTAAGACTAGCGGGGGGGCTGACGGCAGATACGCAGTATTTT	CASSLRLAGGLTADTQYF
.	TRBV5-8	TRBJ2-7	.	TGTGCCAGCAGCTTTACAGGGCGCACCTACGAGCAGTACTTC	CASSFTGRTYEQYF
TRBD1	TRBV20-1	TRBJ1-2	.	TGCAGTGCAGGGGGACAGGGTGGCTACACCTTC	CSAGGQGGYTF
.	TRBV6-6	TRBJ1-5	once	TGTGCCAGCAGTTACTTACTCGGTCAGCCCCAGCATTTT	CASSYLLGQPQHF
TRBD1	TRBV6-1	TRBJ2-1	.	TGTGCCAGCAGTGAAGGGACAGGGTGGGACTACAATGAGCAGTTCTTC	CASSEGTGWDYNEQFF
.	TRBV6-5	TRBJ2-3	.	TGTGCCAGCAGTCTTCAGAGCACAGATACGCAGTATTTT	CASSLQSTDTQYF
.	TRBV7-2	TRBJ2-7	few	TGTGCCAGCAGCTTAGGGGCACCTGACCGGTACGAGCAGTACTTC	CASSLGAPDRYEQYF
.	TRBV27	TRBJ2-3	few	TGTGCCAGCAGTTTAGCAGGGCAGATAGATACGCAGTATTTT	CASSLAGQIDTQYF
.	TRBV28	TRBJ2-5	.	TGTGCCAGCAGTCCTTCGACAGCGCAAGAGACCCAGTACTTC	CASSPSTAQETQYF
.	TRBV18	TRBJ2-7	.	TGTGCCAGCTCACCAAGCTTGTACGAGCAGTACTTC	CASSPSLYEQYF
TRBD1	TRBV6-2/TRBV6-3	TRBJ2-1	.	TGTGCCAGCAGTTGGTCCCCAGGGGGCTCCTACAATGAGCAGTTCTTC	CASSWSPGGSYNEQFF
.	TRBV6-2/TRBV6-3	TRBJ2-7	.	TGTGCCAGCAGTTACTCGGTAGCAGTCTACGAGCAGTACTTC	CASSYSVAVYEQYF
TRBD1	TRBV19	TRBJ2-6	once	TGTGCCAGTAGCGACAGGGGGGTCTCTGGGGCCAACGTCCTGACTTTC	CASSDRGVSGANVLTF
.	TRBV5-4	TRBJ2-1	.	TGTGCCAGCAGCTTGGATCTGGCGGGCCGTGAGCAGTTCTTC	CASSLDLAGREQFF
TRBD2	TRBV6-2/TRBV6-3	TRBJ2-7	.	TGTGCCAGCAGCCTAGCGGAGATCTACGAGCAGTACTTC	CASSLAEIYEQYF
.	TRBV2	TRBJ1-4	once	TGTGCCAGCATCACCCGGGACACCAACGATGAAAAACTGTTTTTT	CASITRDTNDEKLFF
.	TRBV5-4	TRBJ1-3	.	TGTGCCAGCAGCTTGGGGCAGGGAAAAGGAAACACCATATATTTT	CASSLGQGKGNTIYF
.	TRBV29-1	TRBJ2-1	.	TGCAGCGTTCCTCCTAGCACCATCTACAATGAGCAGTTCTTC	CSVPPSTIYNEQFF
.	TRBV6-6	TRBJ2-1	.	TGTGCCAGCAGTTACTCGAATGGAGGTGGGAACGAGCAGTTCTTC	CASSYSNGGGNEQFF
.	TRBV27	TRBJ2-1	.	TGTGCCAGCAGTTCCGACAGGTTTTCCTACAATGAGCAGTTCTTC	CASSSDRFSYNEQFF
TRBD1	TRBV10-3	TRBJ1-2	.	TGTGCCATCAGTGATTTGTCCGGGACAGGGAACTGGCACTATGGCTACACCTTC	CAISDLSGTGNWHYGYTF
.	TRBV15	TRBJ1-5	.	TGTGCCACCAGCAGAGACAGGCCACAGAATCAGCCCCAGCATTTT	CATSRDRPQNQPQHF
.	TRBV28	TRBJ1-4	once	TGTGCCAGCAGTTTTGCCCGAGGGACTAATGAAAAACTGTTTTTT	CASSFARGTNEKLFF
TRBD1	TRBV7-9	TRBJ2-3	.	TGTGCCAGCAGCTCGCCGGGCCCCGGGACAGGGAGCACAGATACGCAGTATTTT	CASSSPGPGTGSTDTQYF
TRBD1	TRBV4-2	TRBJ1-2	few	TGTGCCAGCAGCCAAGATCAAGGGGGCAACTATGGCTACACCTTC	CASSQDQGGNYGYTF
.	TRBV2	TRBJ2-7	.	TGTGCCAGCAGTGAAGAGGCGGGATGGCACGAGCAGTACTTC	CASSEEAGWHEQYF
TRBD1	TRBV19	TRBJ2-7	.	TGTGCCAGTAGCGGACCGGGACAGGGTTTGGGGGAGCAGTACTTC	CASSGPGQGLGEQYF
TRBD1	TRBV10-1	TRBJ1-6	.	TGCGCCAGCAGTGAAGGACAGGGAATCGTTGGATCACCCCTCCACTTT	CASSEGQGIVGSPLHF
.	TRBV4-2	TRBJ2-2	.	TGTGCCAGCAGCCAAATCCTAGGGACGCCAGGGGCCGGGGAGCTGTTTTTT	CASSQILGTPGAGELFF
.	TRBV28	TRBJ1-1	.	TGTGCCAGCAGTTTCGGGAACACTGAAGCTTTCTTT	CASSFGNTEAFF
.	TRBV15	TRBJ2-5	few	TGTGCCACCAGCAGAGACACTCCGGAGACCCAGTACTTC	CATSRDTPETQYF
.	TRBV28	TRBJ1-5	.	TGTGCCAGCAGTGGACAGCAACCCTATCAGCCCCAGCATTTT	CASSGQQPYQPQHF
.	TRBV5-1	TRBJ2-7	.	TGCGCCAGCAGCTCCCCCGAGAACTCCTACGAGCAGTACTTC	CASSSPENSYEQYF
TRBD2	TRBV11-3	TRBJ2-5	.	TGTGCCAGCAGCCTGACTAGCGGCAGGCGAGAGACCCAGTACTTC	CASSLTSGRRETQYF
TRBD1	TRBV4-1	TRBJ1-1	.	TGCGCCAGCAGCCAGGCCGACAGGGGGAACACTGAAGCTTTCTTT	CASSQADRGNTEAFF
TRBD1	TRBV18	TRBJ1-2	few	TGTGCCAGCTCAGTCAACAGGGGGCGCGGGAATGGCTACACCTTC	CASSVNRGRGNGYTF
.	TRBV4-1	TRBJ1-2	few	TGCGCCAGCAGCCAAGAGTTGCGTGTCTATGGCTACACCTTC	CASSQELRVYGYTF